The present TCR beta chain was sequenced within a study of cytomegalovirus exposure and HLA in healthy donors. Whole-study results and caveats: From TCR beta sequences, most subjects' HLA-A and HLA-B alleles were reportedly predicted accurately. Segments of the TCR beta V type were, in most cases, productive about 90% or about 30% of the time in an earlier analysis. Further analysis was carried out later, and it showed several of the most significant clusters appearing linked to common viral pathogens. Later analysis found that TCR beta chains associated with HLA were more clonally expanded than other, equally common chains.

V trimming: 0 bases; J trimming: 6 bases; junction bases outside the gene matches: 5. Per the germline V gene, CDR1 is SGDLS and CDR2 is YYNGEE. This CDR3 has 15 residues. PCR involved 60 Vbeta and 13 Jbeta primers. This table comes from immunoSEQ multiplex PCR, and its TCRdb copy is limited to in-frame clones, with some not included. The sample has almost 65,000 clones, under 80% seen once; the top ten hold about 5%. As to this clone: Its antigen is undetermined.

Specimen: PBMCs. The source of this sequence is a male donor in good health and CMV-seropositive. The gene calls are TRBV9 and TRBJ1-5; TRBD1 agrees at 8 bases. This CDR3 is CASSVDGQGRQPQHF. The DNA for the CDR3 is TGTGCCAGCAGCGTAGACGGACAGGGACGTCAGCCCCAGCATTTT.